The rows below give T cell receptor beta chains drawn from one sample of a study of cytomegalovirus exposure and HLA in healthy donors. Profiled with immunoSEQ multiplex PCR; TCRdb holds only in-frame clones, not every one. The sample yields 150,000 to 200,000 clones, 84% seen once. Sequenced input: PBMCs. The receptor set was obtained from a man aged 18 to 29 in good health and CMV-seronegative. Each CDR3 is given with its conserved first and last residue. Fields, in order: V gene, J gene, D gene, clone size, CDR3 DNA, CDR3 protein. D genes are given only for firm matches. Clone sizes are given selectively: once, few, many, or a class where the clone is expanded.

>TRBV7-3|TRBJ2-1|TRBD1|NA
TGTGCCAGCAGCTTAGGGACAGGTCCAAACAATGAGCAGTTCTTC
CASSLGTGPNNEQFF
>TRBV15|TRBJ1-2|TRBD1|NA
TGTGCCACCAGCAGAAGTCGGACAGGGAACTATGGCTACACCTTC
CATSRSRTGNYGYTF
>TRBV28|TRBJ1-2|NA|NA
TGTGCCAGCAGCGCCGGGGGGGCAGGGGCCAACTATGGCTACACCTTC
CASSAGGAGANYGYTF
>TRBV5-1|TRBJ2-1|TRBD2|NA
TGTGCCAGCAACCGCCGGGGCCCGGGACTAGCCTCCTACAATGAGCAGTTCTTC
CASNRRGPGLASYNEQFF
>TRBV5-5|TRBJ2-5|NA|NA
TGTGCCAGCACCAGCACCCCTGGGGCGACCCAGTACTTC
CASTSTPGATQYF
>TRBV11-2|TRBJ1-1|TRBD1|NA
TGTGCCAGCAGTGCTAACAGGGGGAACACTGAAGCTTTCTTT
CASSANRGNTEAFF
>TRBV10-2|TRBJ2-1|TRBD1|once
TGCGCCAGCAGTGCCGACAGGGGGGCATACAATGAGCAGTTCTTC
CASSADRGAYNEQFF
>TRBV18|TRBJ2-5|TRBD1|NA
TGTGCCAGCTCACCGCTGGTACAGGGGGAACAAGAGACCCAGTACTTC
CASSPLVQGEQETQYF
>TRBV2|TRBJ1-5|NA|NA
TGTGCCAGCAGTGATAAGCGGGGCAATCAGCCCCAGCATTTT
CASSDKRGNQPQHF
>TRBV28|TRBJ1-2|NA|once
TGTGCCAGCAGTTTTTTGACGGACAATGGCTACACCTTC
CASSFLTDNGYTF
>TRBV6-6|TRBJ2-5|NA|NA
TGTGCCAGCAGTTACTCGTCGGGTCAGACCATAATGTACTTC
CASSYSSGQTIMYF
>TRBV19|TRBJ2-5|NA|NA
TGTGCCAGTAGTATAGAGGGAAGGAGGTCGGGTAAAAAAGAGACCCAGTACTTC
CASSIEGRRSGKKETQYF
>TRBV18|TRBJ1-1|NA|once
TGTGCCAGCTCAACGACAAGCAAGAACACTGAAGCTTTCTTT
CASSTTSKNTEAFF
>TRBV4-3|TRBJ1-1|NA|NA
TGCGCCAGCAGCCAAGCGAGGACAGCGCTTATGAACACTGAAGCTTTCTTT
CASSQARTALMNTEAFF
>TRBV19|TRBJ2-2|TRBD2|NA
TGTGCCAGTAGTATAGCCCCAGCGGGAGTAACCGGGGAGCTGTTTTTT
CASSIAPAGVTGELFF
>TRBV5-1|TRBJ1-3|NA|NA
TGCGCCAGCAGCTTGTCAGGGGACGGGAACACCATATATTTT
CASSLSGDGNTIYF
>TRBV4-2|TRBJ1-5|NA|NA
TGTGCCAGCAGCCAGGGGGCGAGCAATCAGCCCCAGCATTTT
CASSQGASNQPQHF
>TRBV7-9|TRBJ2-5|NA|once
TGTGCCAGCAGCTCCAGACTTACAGGGTACCAAGAGACCCAGTACTTC
CASSSRLTGYQETQYF
>TRBV29-1|TRBJ2-1|TRBD2|NA
TGCAGCGTTGAAGATTCTCTAGCGGGAGTCTCTAGGTCCTACAATGAGCAGTTCTTC
CSVEDSLAGVSRSYNEQFF
>TRBV28|TRBJ1-5|TRBD1|NA
TGTGCCAGCAGTTTAGTGGACAGGGGGCGCGGGTATAGCAATCAGCCCCAGCATTTT
CASSLVDRGRGYSNQPQHF
>TRBV4-2|TRBJ2-7|TRBD2|NA
TGTGCCAGCACCCTAGCGGGGGGTGCCTACGAGCAGTACTTC
CASTLAGGAYEQYF
>TRBV4-1|TRBJ2-2|TRBD2|NA
TGCGCCAGCAGGGGACTAGCGGACCCGTCGAACACCGGGGAGCTGTTTTTT
CASRGLADPSNTGELFF
>TRBV10-3|TRBJ2-7|TRBD1|NA
TGTGCCACCGGCCCTTCGGGGGACAGGACATCCTACGAGCAGTACTTC
CATGPSGDRTSYEQYF
>TRBV6-6|TRBJ2-3|NA|NA
TGTGCCAGCAGTTACTCGAGTCTCACAGATACGCAGTATTTT
CASSYSSLTDTQYF
>TRBV7-8|TRBJ1-1|NA|NA
TGTGCCAGCAGCCTTGGACAGTACACTGAAGCTTTCTTT
CASSLGQYTEAFF